These 23 T cell receptor beta chains came from one sample sequenced in a study of T cell repertoires in cytomegalovirus infection. These TCRs' antigens remain unknown. TCRdb re-called the reads through MiXCR, storing one row per CDR3 protein. The table shows hundreds of thousands of distinct CDR3 sequences, with approximately 40% occurring only once. The sequencing used cultured PBMCs, collected from culture after CMV antigen stimulation. The source is a human donor in good health (CMV status not recorded). Some clones in this sample may be carry-over from other donors' samples.

The genes are TRBV7-2 and TRBJ2-5; 9 bases match TRBD2. Trimming cost V 5 bases and J 1 base; bases outside gene matches: 8. This CDR3 comprises 16 residues. Germline assignment: CDR1 SGHTA and CDR2 FQGNSA. The CDR3 here is CASSPWSSGIQETQYF. CDR3 nucleotides: TGTGCCAGCAGCCCCTGGTCTAGCGGGATCCAAGAGACCCAGTACTTC.

V is TRBV19 and J is TRBJ1-5; TRBD1 matches at 8 bases. The J segment lost 2 bases and the V segment lost 4 bases, leaving 19 bases of the junction unmatched. CDR3 length: 20 residues. Germline V CDR1 and CDR2: LNHDA, SQIVND (reference sequence). CDR3 amino acids: CASSTEAGGTGWVGNQPQHF. CDR3 DNA sequence: TGTGCCAGTAGTACAGAGGCCGGGGGGACAGGCTGGGTTGGCAATCAGCCCCAGCATTTT.

With respect to this clonotype: The junction shows a germline mismatch at one end, possibly a read error. The chain combines TRBV19 with TRBJ2-1; 8 nucleotides match TRBD2. Germline values: CDR1 LNHDA, CDR2 SQIVND (reference sequence). This CDR3 has 16 amino acids. The CDR3, as DNA: TGTGCCGGTAGTATCACAGCAGCGGGAGTCGTCAATGAGCAGTTCTTC. The encoded protein is CAGSITAAGVVNEQFF.

This rearrangement joins TRBV20-1 to TRBJ2-7, with TRBD1 as a possible D gene (6 bases). The germline V gene encodes CDR1 DFQATT and CDR2 SNEGSKA (reference sequence). V lost 5 bases and J 4 bases, leaving 15 bases between the germline ends. The CDR3 is 13 amino acids. CDR3 bases: TGCAGTGCTCGAACCGGGACAACTTACGAGCAGTACTTC. This sequence encodes CSARTGTTYEQYF.

The chain links TRBV18 to TRBJ2-1; 7 bases match TRBD2. Losses at the gene ends were 6 bases for V and 9 bases for J; bases not matched to a gene: 14. Germline loops: CDR1 KGHSH, CDR2 LQKENI. The CDR3 sequence is 15 residues long. CDR3 nucleotide sequence: TGTGCCAGCTCCCGGGGGGTAGCGGGCCCCCTTGAGCAGTTCTTC. It translates to CASSRGVAGPLEQFF. Complete variable domain (other parts from reference TRBV18 and TRBJ2-1): NAGVMQNPRHLVRRRGQEARLRCSPMKGHSHVYWYRQLPEEGLKFMVYLQKENIIDESGMPKERFSAEFPKEGPSILRIQQVVRGDSAAYFCASSRGVAGPLEQFFGPGTRLTVL.

This clonotype was seen a few times. This sequence joins TRBV7-2 and TRBJ2-3; 11 nucleotides align to TRBD2. Germline CDR1 and CDR2: SGHTA and FQGNSA. With V trimmed by 2 bases and J by 4 bases, 5 bases remained unmatched. The CDR3 runs 16 residues. CDR3 sequence reads: CASSLSAGLAADTQYF. The DNA of the CDR3 is TGTGCCAGCAGCTTATCCGCGGGACTAGCGGCAGATACGCAGTATTTT.

The V and J genes are TRBV7-2 and TRBJ2-1; no clear D. There are 14 residues in the CDR3. Germline V gene lookup returns CDR1 SGHTA and CDR2 FQGNSA. V lost 2 bases to trimming and J lost 4 bases, with 9 bases between them. This CDR3 reads CASSLRAVYNEQFF. The CDR3 nucleotides read TGTGCCAGCAGCTTACGCGCGGTGTACAATGAGCAGTTCTTC.

This chain joins TRBV29-1 and TRBJ1-4, with D perhaps TRBD1 (5 bases). This CDR3 comprises 14 residues. Germline CDR1 is SQVTM and CDR2 is ANQGSEA. Trimming stripped 6 bases from V and 4 bases from J, with 15 bases between. For the CDR3, the DNA is TGCAGCGTCACTGGACCGGGGGTTAATGAAAAACTGTTTTTT. Translation gives CSVTGPGVNEKLFF. The entire variable domain, with the rest obtained from reference TRBV29-1 and TRBJ1-4, is as follows: SAVISQKPSRDICQRGTSLTIQCQVDSQVTMMFWYRQQPGQSLTLIATANQGSEATYESGFVIDKFPISRPNLTFSTLTVSNMSPEDSSIYLCSVTGPGVNEKLFFGSGTQLSVL.

This clonotype appeared a few times. The chain combines TRBV6-7 with TRBJ1-1; a weak D match, TRBD1 (5 bases). TRBV6-7 is known as an ORF, though its function is uncertain. Trimming took 6 bases from V and 10 from J, leaving 24 bases between them. CDR3 length: 15 amino acids. In nucleotides, the CDR3 is TGTGCCAGCAGCCTACTTCAGGCCCCTCGGCAGGGAGCTTTCTTT. This gives the protein CASSLLQAPRQGAFF.

The V call is TRBV2, the J call TRBJ1-5; TRBD1 aligns across 8 bases. V lost 3 bases to trimming and J lost 4 bases; unmatched junction nucleotides: 17. The CDR3 is 19 residues long. CDR1 is SNHLY and CDR2 is FYNNEI in the germline V gene. For the CDR3, the DNA is TGTGCCAGCAGTGAGTCTTTGGCGGACAGGGCTATCGGTAATCAGCCCCAGCATTTT. Its translation: CASSESLADRAIGNQPQHF.

The rearrangement links TRBV20-1 to TRBJ2-5; TRBD1 might be the D (5 bases). The CDR3 has 12 amino acids. Per germline, CDR1 DFQATT and CDR2 SNEGSKA (reference sequence). Trimming pared 1 base from V and 3 bases from J, leaving 6 bases between. The CDR3 protein is CSARATEETQYF. The CDR3 DNA reads as TGCAGTGCTAGAGCGACAGAAGAGACCCAGTACTTC.

The J gene is TRBJ1-4, the V gene TRBV2; 9 nucleotides align to TRBD1. After removal of 5 bases from V and 6 bases from J, the junction contained 10 bases not matched to a gene. CDR3 length: 16 residues. Germline-derived CDR1 and CDR2 are SNHLY and FYNNEI. The CDR3 reads CASSTTLTGGDEKLFF. DNA for the CDR3: TGTGCCAGCAGTACCACCCTAACAGGGGGCGATGAAAAACTGTTTTTT.

This clonotype was seen only once. The CDR3 spells CASGAEVQYF. For the CDR3, the DNA is TGTGCCAGCGGGGCTGAGGTCCAGTACTTC. This chain uses TRBV6-6 with TRBJ2-5; tentative D call: TRBD1 (5 bases). The ends were cut back, 8 bases at V and 10 bases at J, with 11 bases in the middle. The CDR3 is 10 residues long. CDR1 is MNHNY, CDR2 SVGAGI, per germline (reference sequence).

This clonotype was recorded once. This chain connects TRBV19 to TRBJ2-4; the D gene is possibly TRBD1 (6 bases). CDR1 LNHDA and CDR2 SQIVND come from the germline V gene (reference sequence). The length of the CDR3 is 16 residues. The V gene lost 1 base and the J gene lost 4 bases, with 14 bases spanning the gap. This CDR3 reads CASSIVGQAGKNIQYF. The CDR3 DNA sequence: TGTGCCAGTAGTATAGTGGGACAAGCCGGAAAAAACATTCAGTACTTC.

The sample holds a few counts of this clonotype. The chain employs TRBV28 and TRBJ1-5; 11 nucleotides align to TRBD1. The CDR3 totals 18 residues. CDR1 and CDR2 (germline): MDHEN, SYDVKM. Trimming removed 5 bases from V and 0 bases from J; junction bases left unmatched: 9. CDR3 sequence: CASSKGTGGRSSNQPQHF. The CDR3 DNA reads TGTGCCAGCAGTAAGGGGACAGGGGGTAGGAGTAGCAATCAGCCCCAGCATTTT.

The rearrangement joins TRBV7-9 to TRBJ1-1; 10 bases match TRBD1. This CDR3 has 14 residues. Germline loops: CDR1 SEHNR, CDR2 FQNEAQ (reference sequence). J lost 4 bases, V lost 3 bases, and 2 bases had no gene match. The CDR3 DNA sequence: TGTGCCAGCAGCTTCTGGACAGGGGGCACTGAAGCTTTCTTT. This codes for CASSFWTGGTEAFF.

This chain joins TRBV20-1 and TRBJ2-1; D is perhaps TRBD2 (5 bases). The V gene lost 2 bases and the J gene lost 8 bases, with 16 bases spanning the gap. Germline V gives CDR1 DFQATT, CDR2 SNEGSKA (reference sequence). The CDR3 consists of 14 residues. The CDR3 here is CSARRTRGTDEQFF. The CDR3, as DNA: TGCAGTGCTAGAAGGACTCGGGGTACGGATGAGCAGTTCTTC.

This clonotype appeared a few times. This chain connects TRBV28 to TRBJ2-7; no firm D call. CDR3 size: 15 residues. V shed 5 bases and J shed 3 bases, with 17 bases lying between them. CDR1 MDHEN and CDR2 SYDVKM come from the germline V gene. The CDR3: CASSLTPLGYYEQYF. CDR3 in DNA: TGTGCCAGCAGTCTAACCCCGCTAGGGTACTACGAGCAGTACTTC.

This clonotype has more than one count but fewer than ten. This rearrangement joins TRBV6-2 or TRBV6-3 to TRBJ2-1; D is undetermined. The V and J ends lost 5 bases and 6 bases respectively, with 23 bases between them. CDR1 MNHEY and CDR2 SVGEGT come from the germline V gene. This CDR3 has 17 amino acids. The CDR3 DNA reads TGTGCCAGCAGTGAAAGAGTAATGGCCCGCGGATTCAATGAGCAGTTCTTC. Its protein is CASSERVMARGFNEQFF.

Only a few counts were recorded for this clonotype. This chain uses TRBV7-2 with TRBJ1-4, with unresolved D. Germline V gene lookup returns CDR1 SGHTA and CDR2 FQGNSA. The V and J ends lost 0 bases and 7 bases respectively, with 6 bases between them. The length of the CDR3 is 13 residues. This chain's CDR3 is CASSLARTEKLFF. The CDR3 nucleotides read TGTGCCAGCAGCTTAGCTAGGACTGAAAAACTGTTTTTT. Complete variable domain (other parts from reference TRBV7-2 and TRBJ1-4): GAGVSQSPSNKVTEKGKDVELRCDPISGHTALYWYRQSLGQGLEFLIYFQGNSAPDKSGLPSDRFSAERTGGSVSTLTIQRTQQEDSAVYLCASSLARTEKLFFGSGTQLSVL.

This clonotype was counted a few times. The V and J genes are TRBV12-3 or TRBV12-4 and TRBJ2-2, with 8 bases that match TRBD1. The ends lost 1 base at V and 4 bases at J; junction bases unmatched: 2. The CDR3 is 15 residues long. The CDR3 region is CASSLGTGFTGELFF. CDR3 bases: TGTGCCAGCAGTTTAGGGACAGGGTTCACCGGGGAGCTGTTTTTT.

The chain has TRBV5-6 and TRBJ2-3; tentative D call: TRBD1 (6 bases). Trimming cost V 2 bases and J 6 bases, with 10 bases left between them. Germline V lookup: CDR1 SGHDT, CDR2 YYEEEE. The CDR3 has 13 amino acids. CDR3 loop: CASSLTGKDTQYF. The CDR3 DNA sequence: TGTGCCAGCAGCTTAACAGGGAAGGATACGCAGTATTTT.

In this sample, this clonotype turned up a few times. The chain employs TRBV12-3 or TRBV12-4 and TRBJ2-2, with 13 nucleotides matching TRBD2. V lost 6 bases and J lost 4; bases outside the gene matches: 5. The CDR3 is 16 residues long. CDR3 sequence reads: CASSTGLAGVTGELFF. The CDR3 DNA follows: TGTGCCAGCAGCACAGGACTAGCGGGAGTCACCGGGGAGCTGTTTTTT.